This TCR beta chain was documented in a study of shared clonotypes between healthy human individuals. Replicate sorted-subset PCRs were loaded with around 200 ng DNA, roughly 33,000 T cell genomes. Sequencing was performed with immunoSEQ multiplex PCR; in TCRdb, only in-frame clones are kept and a portion is missing. In the table there are some 2,000,000 clones, around 95% of which are singletons. Germline lookup yields CDR1 MDHEN and CDR2 SYDVKM. V lost 0 bases, J lost 4 bases, and 10 bases lay in between. The CDR3 totals 15 residues. The receptor was isolated from a man aged 18 to 29 in good health. The source material was naive CD4+ T cells sorted from blood. Regarding subset: CD45RA+ positively selected. This chain connects TRBV28 to TRBJ1-3; tentatively, D is TRBD1 (6 bases). CDR3 coding DNA: TGTGCCAGCAGTTTATGGGGGGCGCAAGGAAACACCATATATTTT. The encoded protein is CASSLWGAQGNTIYF.